Described below is a single T cell receptor (beta chain) sequence and its context. This clone was seen only once. Its antigen is unknown. Qualities for individual bases were not recorded, and no much larger clone is one base off. The sample's time point label is to be understood as: about 28 days (+/-7) after the second vaccine dose. AZD1222 recipients whose second dose came at about 4 weeks and those whose second dose came at about 12 weeks were combined into one group, since spike-specific TCR depth and breadth did not differ between the two schedules. Vaccinee samples were obtained from the UK trials COV001 and COV002, which included a single-blind randomized controlled phase 2/3 trial of AZD1222 (ChAdOx1 nCoV-19) in healthy adults. For TCRbeta chain sequencing, PBMC samples were collected from trial participants at day 0 and at day 28 after the second dose. This specimen belongs to a study of T cell responses to AZD1222 COVID-19 vaccine (dated by TCRdb to the early 2020s). As for the study more broadly: A total of 233 trial participants underwent TCR sequencing, of whom about 210 had received two doses of AZD1222 and 26 had received two doses of the MenACWY control vaccine. Trial participants were enrolled by age into 18-55, 56-69 and 70-plus year subgroups, with roughly 150, 30 and 60 TCR-sequenced participants respectively. Overall results and qualifications from the work: The whole spike protein was spanned by vaccine-associated CD4 TCRs, and dominant responses were seen in regions 160-218 and 743-854. The 56-69-year group was small, and its depth increase did not reach significance, likely because of low power. After two AZD1222 doses, both the breadth and the depth of spike-specific TCRs were significantly higher than at day 0 and than in MenACWY recipients. No day 14 peak-response samples were available, so repertoires were characterized only after the peak T cell response. Nearly half of unique spike-specific TCRs reportedly recognized epitopes outside regions mutated in the B.1.351 and B.1.1.7 variants. Participants were mostly white British, with more females than males. The authors suggested clonal diversity may have been underestimated. Conclusions about previously exposed vaccinees are limited because only a handful of AZD1222 recipients were SARS-CoV-2 seropositive at baseline.

From the germline V gene (reference sequence), CDR1 is GTSNPN and CDR2 is SVGIG. The V end gives up 1 base and the J end 6 bases, leaving 6 bases in the junction not matched to a gene. Inclusive of the bounding cysteine and phenylalanine, the CDR3 is 14 residues long. This entry keeps only the CDR3 DNA: 42 bases, framed from base 1. The CDR3 regions of human TCRbeta chains were subjected to immunosequencing. The original pipeline was this. TCRs in the repertoires were matched against a reference library of SARS-CoV-2-specific TCRs that had been generated with the MIRA antigen-specificity platform. Breadth was defined as the fraction of unique TCRs that were SARS-CoV-2-associated, and depth was defined as the fraction of total T cells that were SARS-CoV-2-associated. Using the MIRA data, every spike-specific TCR was mapped to the spike region that the TCR reacted to and assigned to either a CD4 or a CD8 class. Log10-transformed breadth and depth values were compared by one-way ANOVA with Sidak's multiple comparisons tests. The clones in this table, taken by TCRdb from immuneACCESS, are in-frame only. Not every clone is retained; where verified, under half of the shortfall comes from an unresolved V gene, and the cause of the rest is unknown. V and J calls and clone size are copied from that table; D and trimming were computed from the DNA. The sample table records some 74,000 clones; approximately 90% of these occur just once. The ten largest clonotypes hold 1.3% of the sample.

The sequence links TRBV30 to TRBJ2-1; 7 of the junction bases match TRBD2. The starting material was peripheral blood, obtained 28 days after the second AZD1222 dose. The clonotype originates from an adult who received the AZD1222 COVID-19 vaccine. The CDR3 here reads CAWSGGGRGNEQFF. At the DNA level, the sequence is TGTGCCTGGAGTGGGGGCGGGAGAGGCAATGAGCAGTTCTTC.